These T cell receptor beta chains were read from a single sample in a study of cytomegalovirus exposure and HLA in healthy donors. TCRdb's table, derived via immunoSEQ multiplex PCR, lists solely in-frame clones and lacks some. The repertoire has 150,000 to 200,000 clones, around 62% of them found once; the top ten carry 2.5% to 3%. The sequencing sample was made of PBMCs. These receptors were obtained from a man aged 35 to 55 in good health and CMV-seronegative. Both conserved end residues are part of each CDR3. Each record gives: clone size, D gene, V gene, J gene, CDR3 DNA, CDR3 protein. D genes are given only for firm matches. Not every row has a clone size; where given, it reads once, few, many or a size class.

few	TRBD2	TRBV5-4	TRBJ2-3	TGTGCCAGCAGCTCGGGGGGGCCCCCAGATACGCAGTATTTT	CASSSGGPPDTQYF
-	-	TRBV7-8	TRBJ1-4	TGTGCCAGCAGCTATACGGGGGGGACTAATGAAAAACTGTTTTTT	CASSYTGGTNEKLFF
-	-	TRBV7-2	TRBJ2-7	TGTGCCAGCAGCCAGGACGGAGGGATGGGCTACGAGCAGTACTTC	CASSQDGGMGYEQYF
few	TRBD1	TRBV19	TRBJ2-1	TGTGCCAGTAGTAGATCCCCATTAGGGGGCGGTGAGCAGTTCTTC	CASSRSPLGGGEQFF
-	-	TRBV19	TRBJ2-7	TGTGCCAATAGTGACGGGACACCAAGCTCCTACGAGCAGTACTTC	CANSDGTPSSYEQYF
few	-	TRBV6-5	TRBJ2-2	TGTGCCAGCAAAGGGGGAACCGGGGAGCTGTTTTTT	CASKGGTGELFF
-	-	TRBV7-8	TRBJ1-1	TGTGCCAGCAGCCCCCGTATGAACACTGAAGCTTTCTTT	CASSPRMNTEAFF
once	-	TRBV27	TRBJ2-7	TGTGCCAGCACCCCACAGGGGAGGTCCTACGAGCAGTACTTC	CASTPQGRSYEQYF
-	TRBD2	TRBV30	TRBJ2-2	TGTGCCACAACTAGCGGGGCAACGAACACCGGGGAGCTGTTTTTT	CATTSGATNTGELFF
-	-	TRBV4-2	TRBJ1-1	TGTGCCAGCAGCCAAGATTTGCAGGGGAGGGTCAACACTGAAGCTTTCTTT	CASSQDLQGRVNTEAFF
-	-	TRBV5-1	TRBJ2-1	TGCGCCAGCAGCTTAGGACAGACTTCCTACAATGAGCAGTTCTTC	CASSLGQTSYNEQFF
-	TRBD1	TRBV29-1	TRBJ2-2	TGCAGCGCGGACAGGGCCGGGGAGCTGTTTTTT	CSADRAGELFF
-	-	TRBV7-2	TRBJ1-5	TGTGCCAGCAGCTTATCCATTGATCAGCCCCAGCATTTT	CASSLSIDQPQHF
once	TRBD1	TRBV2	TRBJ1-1	TGTGCCAGCAGTGGAGGACAGGGTTTCACTGAAGCTTTCTTT	CASSGGQGFTEAFF
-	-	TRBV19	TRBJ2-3	TGTGCCAGTAGTGATTCACAGGGGCGGGGAGATACGCAGTATTTT	CASSDSQGRGDTQYF
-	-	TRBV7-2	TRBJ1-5	TGTGCCAGCAGCATAGGAGGGGGGGGAGGCAATCAGCCCCAGCATTTT	CASSIGGGGGNQPQHF
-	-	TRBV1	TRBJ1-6	TGCACCAGCAGCGGACAACGATTCGGGACAGGGGGTTCACCCCTCCACTTT	CTSSGQRFGTGGSPLHF
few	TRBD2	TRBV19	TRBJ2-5	TGTGCCAGTAGTACGACTAGCAGAGAGACCCAGTACTTC	CASSTTSRETQYF
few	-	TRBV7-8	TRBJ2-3	TGTGCCAGCAGCCACCGGTGGGGCCGAGATACGCAGTATTTT	CASSHRWGRDTQYF
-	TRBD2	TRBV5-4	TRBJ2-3	TGTGCCAGCAGCTGGGAGACTAGCGGGGGGCGAGATACGCAGTATTTT	CASSWETSGGRDTQYF
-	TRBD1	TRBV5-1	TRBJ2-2	TGCGCCAGCAGCTTGGAGGGACAGGGGCGGGCCGGGGAGCTGTTTTTT	CASSLEGQGRAGELFF
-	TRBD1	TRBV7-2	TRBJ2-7	TGTGCCAGCAGCCCCACCCGGGACAGGGGGCGGGAGCAGTACTTC	CASSPTRDRGREQYF
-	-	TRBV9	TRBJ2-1	TGTGCCAGCAGCGCTGACGGGGGAGCAAGCTCCTACAATGAGCAGTTCTTC	CASSADGGASSYNEQFF
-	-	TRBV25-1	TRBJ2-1	TGTGCCAGCAGTGATACCCGGACCGGGAACAATGAGCAGTTCTTC	CASSDTRTGNNEQFF
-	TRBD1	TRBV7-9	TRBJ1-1	TGTGCCAGCAGCCCAGGGGGTGCGAACACTGAAGCTTTCTTT	CASSPGGANTEAFF